The rows below give T cell receptor beta chains drawn from one sample of a study of cytotoxic CD8 clonotypes in ibrutinib-treated CLL. Assay: immunoSEQ multiplex PCR; the TCRdb copy retains only in-frame clones and omits some. The table has some 310,000 clones, 80% seen once. The material sequenced was PBMCs, taken before ibrutinib treatment. The receptors stem from a human donor with chronic lymphocytic leukemia. Both conserved end residues are part of each CDR3. Each record gives: D gene, J gene, clone size, V gene, CDR3 protein, CDR3 DNA. The D gene is left open where the match is weak. Where a row states a size, it is once, few, many or the class of an expanded clone; other rows omit it.

TRBD2,TRBJ2-3,NA,TRBV18,CASSPPGGLAWADTQYF,TGTGCCAGCTCACCACCCGGGGGACTAGCCTGGGCAGATACGCAGTATTTT
NA,TRBJ2-7,NA,TRBV15,CATSRELERYEQYF,TGTGCCACCAGCAGAGAACTAGAACGTTACGAGCAGTACTTC
TRBD2,TRBJ2-1,NA,TRBV9,CASSGSGISSYNEQFF,TGTGCCAGCAGCGGTAGCGGGATTAGCTCCTACAATGAGCAGTTCTTC
NA,TRBJ2-5,NA,TRBV4-3,CASSQDVGVETQYF,TGCGCCAGCAGCCAAGATGTAGGAGTGGAGACCCAGTACTTC
NA,TRBJ2-1,NA,TRBV11-2,CASSLGFRWSLFHEQFF,TGTGCCAGCAGCTTAGGGTTCAGGTGGTCTCTGTTCCATGAGCAGTTCTTC
NA,TRBJ1-1,NA,TRBV19,CASSNGGEAFF,TGTGCCAGTAGCAATGGCGGTGAAGCTTTCTTT
NA,TRBJ2-3,once,TRBV30,CAWRIGVGSDTQYF,TGTGCCTGGAGGATAGGGGTTGGGTCAGATACGCAGTATTTT
TRBD1,TRBJ1-3,NA,TRBV7-9,CASSTQGALNTIYF,TGTGCCAGCAGCACACAGGGGGCGTTAAACACCATATATTTT
TRBD1,TRBJ1-2,NA,TRBV9,CASSWGQGSGYTF,TGTGCCAGCAGTTGGGGACAGGGAAGCGGCTACACCTTC
NA,TRBJ2-3,NA,TRBV30,CAWSVSGVAQYF,TGTGCCTGGAGTGTATCGGGGGTCGCGCAGTATTTT
NA,TRBJ1-1,NA,TRBV29-1,CSVDGDPNTEAFF,TGCAGCGTTGACGGGGACCCGAACACTGAAGCTTTCTTT
NA,TRBJ2-7,NA,TRBV30,CAWSLPSRSSYEQYF,TGTGCCTGGAGTTTACCTAGCCGGAGCTCCTACGAGCAGTACTTC
NA,TRBJ2-7,NA,TRBV27,CASSLNTNYEQYF,TGTGCCAGCAGTTTAAATACGAACTACGAGCAGTACTTC
TRBD1,TRBJ2-7,NA,TRBV30,CAWRLRDRFYEQYF,TGTGCCTGGAGGCTCCGGGACAGATTCTACGAGCAGTACTTC
NA,TRBJ1-3,once,TRBV6-1,CASSEARTLGNTIYF,TGTGCCAGCAGTGAAGCTAGGACCCTCGGAAACACCATATATTTT
NA,TRBJ2-2,NA,TRBV11-2,CASSLGTSLKTGELFF,TGTGCCAGCAGCTTAGGCACAAGCCTAAAGACCGGGGAGCTGTTTTTT
NA,TRBJ2-7,NA,TRBV4-3,CASSFRDGAYEQYF,TGCGCCAGCAGCTTTCGTGACGGAGCCTACGAGCAGTACTTC
TRBD2,TRBJ2-1,NA,TRBV9,CASSVDGGEGLQQFF,TGTGCCAGCAGCGTAGATGGAGGGGAGGGACTCCAGCAGTTCTTC
NA,TRBJ2-7,NA,TRBV28,CASLPGGRGYEQYF,TGTGCCAGCCTCCCGGGGGGCAGGGGCTACGAGCAGTACTTC
NA,TRBJ2-7,NA,TRBV5-1,CASSITLDYTYEQYF,TGCGCCAGCAGCATAACTTTGGACTATACCTACGAGCAGTACTTC
NA,TRBJ1-2,NA,TRBV30,CAWSVLSGGQSGYTF,TGTGCCTGGAGTGTACTTTCGGGGGGGCAAAGTGGCTACACCTTC
NA,TRBJ2-7,NA,TRBV11-2,CASRDRRESSYEQYF,TGTGCCAGCCGAGACCGTCGAGAGAGCTCCTACGAGCAGTACTTC
NA,TRBJ2-7,NA,TRBV7-9,CASSLGVLVYEQYF,TGTGCCAGCAGCTTAGGGGTTTTGGTGTACGAGCAGTACTTC
NA,TRBJ2-3,few,TRBV10-1,CASSDYDVGTQYF,TGCGCCAGCAGTGACTACGACGTCGGTACGCAGTATTTT
NA,TRBJ2-3,few,TRBV15,CATSRPRGWGDKDTQYF,TGTGCCACCAGCAGACCCCGAGGCTGGGGAGACAAAGATACGCAGTATTTT
TRBD2,TRBJ2-1,NA,TRBV10-3,CAISESLASAGEQFF,TGTGCCATCAGTGAGTCTCTAGCGTCAGCGGGGGAGCAGTTCTTC
TRBD2,TRBJ2-1,NA,TRBV19,CASSANAVLAGGPYNEQFF,TGTGCCAGTAGTGCCAATGCCGTTTTAGCGGGAGGGCCTTACAATGAGCAGTTCTTC
NA,TRBJ2-3,NA,TRBV2,CASRVGIDTDTQYF,TGTGCCAGCAGGGTCGGCATTGACACAGATACGCAGTATTTT
NA,TRBJ2-5,NA,TRBV10-2,CASTTAGLWETQYF,TGCGCCAGCACCACGGCGGGGCTTTGGGAGACCCAGTACTTC
NA,TRBJ1-3,NA,TRBV18,CASSPPTGSSGNTIYF,TGTGCCAGCTCACCACCGACAGGTAGCTCTGGAAACACCATATATTTT
TRBD1,TRBJ2-3,NA,TRBV7-2,CASSFRTGFTDTQYF,TGTGCCAGCAGCTTCCGGACAGGGTTTACAGATACGCAGTATTTT
NA,TRBJ2-5,NA,TRBV4-3,CASSQGGQETQYF,TGCGCCAGCAGCCAGGGGGGACAAGAGACCCAGTACTTC
NA,TRBJ2-3,NA,TRBV30,CAWVPTNTDTQYF,TGTGCCTGGGTTCCTACTAACACAGATACGCAGTATTTT
TRBD2,TRBJ2-7,NA,TRBV6-5,CASSYSAGGPYEQYF,TGTGCCAGCAGTTACTCAGCGGGAGGGCCCTACGAGCAGTACTTC
TRBD2,TRBJ2-5,NA,TRBV5-1,CASSLAGREETQYF,TGCGCCAGCAGCTTAGCGGGACGAGAAGAGACCCAGTACTTC
TRBD2,TRBJ2-7,NA,TRBV30,CAWIPKGTSGGPSHLDVGEQYF,TGTGCCTGGATCCCCAAAGGGACTAGCGGGGGTCCATCACATTTAGACGTGGGCGAGCAGTACTTC
NA,TRBJ2-7,NA,TRBV19,CASSIGRVHEQYF,TGTGCCAGTAGTATCGGTCGCGTCCACGAGCAGTACTTC
NA,TRBJ1-5,once,TRBV4-2,CASSQETTGNQPQHF,TGTGCCAGCAGCCAAGAGACTACAGGGAATCAGCCCCAGCATTTT
NA,TRBJ2-7,few,TRBV7-6,CASSFGTSPQREEQYF,TGTGCCAGCAGCTTCGGCACTAGCCCCCAACGGGAGGAGCAGTACTTC
TRBD1,TRBJ2-7,NA,TRBV6-5,CASKTGQGAFYEQYF,TGTGCCAGCAAAACCGGACAGGGGGCGTTCTACGAGCAGTACTTC
NA,TRBJ2-7,NA,TRBV30,CAWSATLDYEQYF,TGTGCCTGGAGTGCGACACTAGATTACGAGCAGTACTTC
TRBD2,TRBJ2-7,NA,TRBV7-2,CASSTLAGVLRPEQYF,TGTGCCAGCAGCACACTAGCGGGAGTGCTTCGACCCGAGCAGTACTTC
NA,TRBJ1-4,NA,TRBV9,CASSAGNEKLFF,TGTGCCAGCAGCGCCGGAAATGAAAAACTGTTTTTT
NA,TRBJ2-3,NA,TRBV5-4,CASSQPTDTQYF,TGTGCCAGCAGCCAACCCACAGATACGCAGTATTTT
TRBD1,TRBJ2-7,NA,TRBV10-3,CAIKGGYYEQYF,TGTGCCATCAAAGGGGGCTACTACGAGCAGTACTTC
NA,TRBJ1-2,NA,TRBV5-1,CASSLQGRGTYGYTF,TGCGCCAGCAGCTTGCAGGGGCGAGGGACCTATGGCTACACCTTC
TRBD1,TRBJ1-4,once,TRBV7-9,CASSSRATGDEKLFF,TGTGCCAGCAGCTCCCGGGCCACAGGGGATGAAAAACTGTTTTTT
NA,TRBJ1-2,NA,TRBV25-1,CASSMGWGAFGYTF,TGTGCCAGCAGTATGGGGTGGGGGGCATTTGGCTACACCTTC
NA,TRBJ2-1,few,TRBV25-1,CASSGAYNEQFF,TGTGCCAGCAGCGGAGCTTACAATGAGCAGTTCTTC
TRBD2,TRBJ2-1,NA,TRBV29-1,CSAWTSGRPNEQFF,TGCAGCGCCTGGACTAGCGGGCGCCCTAATGAGCAGTTCTTC